The 26 T cell receptor beta chains below come from one sample, sequenced in a study of shared clonotypes between healthy human individuals. TCRdb's table, derived via immunoSEQ multiplex PCR, lists solely in-frame clones and lacks some. Of roughly 2.2 million clones listed, roughly 92% are singletons. The sample consisted of naive CD4+ T cells from PBMCs. The subset here: CD45RA+ positively selected. The receptors were gathered from a man between 18 and 35 years old in good health. Some clones in this sample may be carry-over from other donors' samples.

Remarks on this clone: The sample has other DNA sequences that encode this CDR3 too. This chain uses TRBV7-9 with TRBJ2-5; 8 bases are a match to TRBD1. Looked up from germline, CDR1 is SEHNR and CDR2 is FQNEAQ (reference sequence). The CDR3 sequence is 15 residues long. The trim removed 1 base at V and 2 bases at J, leaving 3 bases unmatched. In nucleotides, the CDR3 is TGTGCCAGCAGCTTAGGAGACAGGGGACAAGAGACCCAGTACTTC. Amino acid sequence: CASSLGDRGQETQYF. The full variable domain, completed using reference TRBV7-9 and TRBJ2-5, is DTGVSQNPRHKITKRGQNVTFRCDPISEHNRLYWYRQTLGQGPEFLTYFQNEAQLEKSRLLSDRFSAERPKGSFSTLEIQRTEQGDSAMYLCASSLGDRGQETQYFGPGTRLLVL.

V gene TRBV5-1 combines with J gene TRBJ1-1, with D hard to call. V lost 1 base and J 1 base, leaving 11 bases between the germline ends. The CDR3 loop spans 15 amino acids. The germline CDR1 and CDR2 sequences are SGHRS and YFSETQ. Here the CDR3 DNA reads TGCGCCAGCAGCTTGCAAGGCAGCAGGAACACTGAAGCTTTCTTT. It is translated as CASSLQGSRNTEAFF.

Turning to this clone: Other DNA sequences of this sample code for an identical CDR3. The chain joins TRBV5-1 to TRBJ2-3; perhaps TRBD1 as D (6 bases). V was clipped by 5 bases and J by 6 bases, with 13 bases between them. Germline assignment: CDR1 SGHRS and CDR2 YFSETQ. CDR3 size: 13 residues. CDR3 sequence (DNA): TGCGCCAGCAGTAGTCAGGGGTCCGATACGCAGTATTTT. It translates to CASSSQGSDTQYF.

CDR3 DNA: TGCGCCAGCAGCTTGGTGGGTCTGACAGGGGGCAACGAGCAGTACTTC. This gives the protein CASSLVGLTGGNEQYF. The V and J genes are TRBV5-1 and TRBJ2-7, with 10 bases aligning to TRBD1. The CDR3 is 16 residues long. With 0 bases clipped from V and 5 bases from J, the junction kept 8 bases outside the gene matches. Germline V gene data show CDR1 as SGHRS and CDR2 as YFSETQ.

V gene TRBV6-1 combines with J gene TRBJ2-6, with no clear D. CDR3 length equals 17 residues. V was pared by 0 bases and J by 0 bases, with 9 bases between. The germline V gene encodes CDR1 MNHNS and CDR2 SASEGT. The CDR3 loop is CASSEAVRSSGANVLTF. CDR3 nucleotide sequence: TGTGCCAGCAGTGAAGCTGTACGGAGCTCTGGGGCCAACGTCCTGACTTTC.

The chain has TRBV28 and TRBJ1-5, with 9 bases that match TRBD1. The V gene end was trimmed by 3 bases and the J gene end by 3 bases; junction bases not matched to a gene: 12. Germline V gene sequence: CDR1 MDHEN, CDR2 SYDVKM. CDR3 length: 18 residues. Written as DNA, the CDR3 is TGTGCCAGCAGTTTGCCGGTCTTTGGGACAGGGTCCAATCAGCCCCAGCATTTT. Translating gives CASSLPVFGTGSNQPQHF.

V usage is TRBV30 and J usage is TRBJ2-5; TRBD2 agrees at 10 bases. CDR1 is GTSNPN and CDR2 is SVGIG in the germline V gene (reference sequence). After removal of 4 bases from V and 5 bases from J, the junction contained 7 bases not matched to a gene. The CDR3 totals 14 residues. In DNA form, the CDR3 reads TGTGCCTGGACATCTAGCGGGAGTAGGGAGACCCAGTACTTC. Translation gives CAWTSSGSRETQYF.

This chain joins TRBV19 and TRBJ2-2; 9 nucleotides align to TRBD2. V trimming: 5 bases; J trimming: 4 bases; junction bases outside the gene matches: 11. The germline V gene has CDR1 LNHDA and CDR2 SQIVND (reference sequence). This CDR3 is 17 amino acids long. The CDR3 is CASSGLVREGSTGELFF. In nucleotides, the CDR3 is TGTGCCAGTAGTGGCCTCGTGCGGGAGGGGTCCACCGGGGAGCTGTTTTTT.

Of note for this clone: Other nucleotide sequences in the sample specify the same CDR3. The chain recombines TRBV7-2 with TRBJ2-2; 8 bases agree with TRBD1. After removal of 3 bases from V and 1 base from J, the junction contained 1 base not matched to a gene. Germline CDR1 and CDR2: SGHTA and FQGNSA. The CDR3 has 15 residues. The CDR3 DNA reads TGTGCCAGCAGCTTCGGACAGGGGAACACCGGGGAGCTGTTTTTT. Protein: CASSFGQGNTGELFF.

The gene calls are TRBV28 and TRBJ1-2, with D maybe TRBD1 (6 bases). The CDR3 has 16 residues. Germline V CDR1 and CDR2: MDHEN, SYDVKM. The V end lost 6 bases, the J end lost 6 bases, and 23 bases lay between the germline ends. The CDR3 nucleotides read TGTGCCAGCAGCGGAATCGCAGCAGGGGTTTTTGATGGCTACACCTTC. It translates to CASSGIAAGVFDGYTF.

The chain employs TRBV28 and TRBJ1-2, with TRBD1 matching over 9 bases. This CDR3 region has 15 residues. The V and J ends lost 6 bases and 1 base, in that order; junction bases with no gene match: 6. CDR1 and CDR2 from the germline V gene are MDHEN and SYDVKM. Here the CDR3 reads CASSATGGFNYGYTF. In nucleotides, the CDR3 is TGTGCCAGCAGCGCGACAGGGGGGTTTAACTATGGCTACACCTTC.

The chain combines TRBV9 with TRBJ1-2; 7 bases are a match to TRBD1. The CDR3 sequence is 20 residues long. In germline, CDR1 is SGDLS, CDR2 YYNGEE. After removal of 4 bases from V and 6 bases from J, the junction contained 27 bases not matched to a gene. CDR3 nucleotide sequence: TGTGCCAGCAGCCCTTTCACCCGTAGGACAGGAGTGGACTTAGGGAATGGCTACACCTTC. This gives the protein CASSPFTRRTGVDLGNGYTF.

The rearrangement joins TRBV7-9 to TRBJ2-4, with D hard to call. Deletions cut 1 base from V and 7 bases from J, with 14 bases between. This CDR3 spans 15 amino acids. Germline V gene data show CDR1 as SEHNR and CDR2 as FQNEAQ (reference sequence). CDR3 region: CASSLEGRTHNIQYF. The CDR3 DNA reads as TGTGCCAGCAGCTTAGAAGGGCGGACGCATAACATTCAGTACTTC.

This clone was recorded once. Germline and junction disagree at one end, which may indicate a read error. J is TRBJ2-7 and V is TRBV7-9; 9 bases map to TRBD1. CDR1 is SEHNR, CDR2 FQNEAQ, per germline (reference sequence). This CDR3 comprises 12 residues. As DNA, the CDR3 is TGTGCCAGCAGCCTCACAGGGGGCTATACGAGCTTC. Protein product: CASSLTGGYTSF.

The rearrangement joins TRBV7-3 to TRBJ1-1; D is perhaps TRBD1 (6 bases). Germline values: CDR1 SGHTA, CDR2 FQGTGA. Between the trimmed V and J ends, which lost 4 bases and 4 bases, there was a span of 19 bases. The length of the CDR3 is 16 residues. CDR3 loop: CASSSRPTGDPTEAFF. CDR3 bases: TGTGCCAGCAGCTCCCGTCCGACAGGAGATCCCACTGAAGCTTTCTTT.

This clone occurred a few times. The V gene is TRBV7-3, the J gene TRBJ1-1, with D unresolved. Looked up from germline, CDR1 is SGHTA and CDR2 is FQGTGA. The V gene lost 3 bases and the J gene lost 6 bases, with 11 bases spanning the gap. CDR3 size: 13 residues. In DNA form, the CDR3 reads TGTGCCAGCAGCTTGGCCCCCCGTGCTGAAGCTTTCTTT. This gives the protein CASSLAPRAEAFF.

The chain has TRBV28 and TRBJ2-1; 12 positions match TRBD2. The CDR3 has 17 amino acids. Germline V CDR1 and CDR2: MDHEN, SYDVKM. Germline trimming cut 7 bases from V and 10 bases from J; bases unmatched to any gene: 17. The chain's CDR3 is CASIASGTSGSNFEQFF. Here the CDR3 DNA reads TGTGCCAGCATTGCATCCGGGACTAGCGGGTCTAATTTCGAGCAGTTCTTC.

This rearrangement joins TRBV5-8 to TRBJ2-7, with D perhaps TRBD2 (6 bases). With 3 bases removed from V and 6 bases from J, the gap between germline ends came to 19 bases. Looked up from germline, CDR1 is SGHTS and CDR2 is YDEGEE. CDR3 length: 15 amino acids. The CDR3 bases are TGTGCCAGCAGCTGGAGGGGCGGCTTTGGGGGCGAGCAGTACTTC. It yields the protein CASSWRGGFGGEQYF.

This chain uses TRBV19 with TRBJ1-2, with D unresolved. The CDR3 is 14 amino acids. Germline CDR1 reads LNHDA; CDR2 reads SQIVND (reference sequence). The V end lost 4 bases, the J end lost 3 bases, and 12 bases lay between the germline ends. The CDR3 spells CASSKGHADYGYTF. DNA for the CDR3: TGTGCCAGTAGTAAGGGCCACGCGGACTATGGCTACACCTTC.

This chain uses TRBV4-2 with TRBJ1-2; D gene uncertain. This CDR3 has 14 amino acids. Between the trimmed V and J ends, which lost 0 bases and 4 bases, there was a span of 9 bases. The V gene's germline CDR1 is LGHNA and CDR2 YNFKEQ. CDR3 sequence (DNA): TGTGCCAGCAGCCAAGATTTCGCAGGCTATGGCTACACCTTC. Translating gives CASSQDFAGYGYTF.

This rearrangement joins TRBV2 to TRBJ1-5, with a tentative D call TRBD1 (5 bases). Germline assignment: CDR1 SNHLY and CDR2 FYNNEI. Trimming left V 5 bases short and J 2 bases short, with 13 bases between. The CDR3 is made up of 15 amino acids. CDR3 region: CASSSGGIGNQPQHF. In DNA form, the CDR3 reads TGTGCCAGCAGTTCGGGGGGTATTGGCAATCAGCCCCAGCATTTT.

In this sample, this clone turned up once. The chain joins TRBV11-2 to TRBJ2-7; D may be TRBD1 (6 bases). The CDR3 sequence is 12 residues long. V gave up 5 bases and J gave up 11 bases, with 16 bases separating them. CDR1 is SGHAT, CDR2 FQNNGV, per germline. This chain's CDR3 is CASSPGTRTEYF. The CDR3 DNA is TGTGCCAGCAGCCCAGGAACTAGGACAGAGTACTTC.

This clone was seen only once. V is TRBV5-8 and J is TRBJ2-1, with 8 bases fitting TRBD1. Per the germline V gene, CDR1 is SGHTS and CDR2 is YDEGEE. The CDR3 length is 15 residues. V trimming: 4 bases; J trimming: 7 bases; junction bases outside the gene matches: 10. CDR3 region: CASSPGQGTQNEQFF. The CDR3 nucleotides are TGTGCCAGCAGCCCTGGACAGGGTACCCAAAATGAGCAGTTCTTC.

V and J are TRBV19 and TRBJ1-1; 8 bases are shared with TRBD1. With V trimmed by 2 bases and J by 11 bases, 13 bases remained unmatched. Germline lookup yields CDR1 LNHDA and CDR2 SQIVND (reference sequence). The CDR3 extends over 15 amino acids. The DNA of the CDR3 is TGTGCCAGTAGTATATGGAACAGGGGGACATCGCCTGCTTTCTTT. Its translation is CASSIWNRGTSPAFF.

This chain connects TRBV19 to TRBJ2-3, with TRBD2 matching over 13 bases. Germline loops: CDR1 LNHDA, CDR2 SQIVND (reference sequence). Trimming at V came to 10 bases and at J to 3 bases, leaving 7 bases not matched to a gene. The CDR3 sequence is 15 residues long. The CDR3 coding sequence is TGTGCCACCCGGACTAGCGGGAGACGGACAGATACGCAGTATTTT. Its protein is CATRTSGRRTDTQYF.

The CDR3 region is CASSPAGAGSVLETQYF. CDR3 DNA: TGCGCCAGCAGCCCGGCGGGGGCGGGGTCGGTGTTGGAGACCCAGTACTTC. The rearrangement joins TRBV5-1 to TRBJ2-5, with a possible D match to TRBD2 (7 bases). CDR1 and CDR2 (germline): SGHRS, YFSETQ. Trimming left V 4 bases short and J 5 bases short, with 24 bases between. The CDR3 extends over 17 amino acids.